This TCR beta chain stems from a study of cytomegalovirus exposure and HLA in healthy donors. CDR3 length equals 15 residues. The germline CDR1 and CDR2 sequences are SNHLY and FYNNEI. Notes on this clone: Antigen specificity is unknown. The junction and the germline gene differ at one end; a read error may be behind it.

The primer mix had 60 Vbeta and 13 Jbeta primers. Sequencing was performed with immunoSEQ multiplex PCR; in TCRdb, only in-frame clones are kept and a portion is missing. The data contain under 200,000 clones, approximately 71% of them singletons. Whole-study findings and limits: TRBV6-2, TRBV6-3 and some other V segments were unresolvable in 87-base-pair reads. Later analysis demonstrated an association between a missense DCLRE1C variant and TCR beta V- and J-gene trimming. When a later analysis compared HLA-associated TCR beta chains with equally common others, the HLA-associated chains turned out to be more clonally expanded and to have lower generation probabilities.

The sequencing input was PBMCs. This clonotype was obtained from a girl between 10 and 17 years old in good health and CMV-seronegative. The gene calls are TRBV2 and TRBJ1-6, with 7 bases matching TRBD1. The CDR3 sequence: CASTEQGPNNSPLHF. Written as DNA, the CDR3 is TGTGCCAGCACTGAACAGGGGCCGAATAATTCACCCCTCCACTTT. The variable domain in full, with the rest retrieved from reference TRBV2 and TRBJ1-6, is EPEVTQTPSHQVTQMGQEVILRCVPISNHLYFYWYRQILGQKVEFLVSFYNNEISEKSEIFDDQFSVERPDGSNFTLKIRSTKLEDSAMYFCASTEQGPNNSPLHFGNGTRLTVT.